This is a list of T cell receptor beta chains from one sample in a study of blood T cell repertoires in COVID-19. Assay: immunoSEQ multiplex PCR; the TCRdb copy retains only in-frame clones and omits some. The table has approximately 150,000 clones, over 75% seen once. The sample consisted of peripheral blood. The receptors here all came from a woman aged 55-75 years with active COVID-19. Each CDR3 is given with its conserved first and last residue. D genes are given only for firm matches. Clone sizes are given selectively: once, few, many, or a class where the clone is expanded.

D	V	J	size	CDR3	DNA
TRBD1	TRBV18	TRBJ2-7	few	CASSPTLTGDEQYF	TGTGCCAGCTCACCAACTTTAACAGGGGACGAGCAGTACTTC
TRBD2	TRBV7-9	TRBJ2-3	once	CASSSGLAGVLPDTQYF	TGTGCCAGCAGCTCGGGACTAGCGGGAGTCCTCCCAGATACGCAGTATTTT
TRBD2	TRBV7-3	TRBJ2-1	-	CASSFGLAGEFYNEQFF	TGTGCCAGCAGCTTCGGACTAGCGGGAGAGTTCTACAATGAGCAGTTCTTC
TRBD2	TRBV3-1/TRBV3-2	TRBJ2-3	-	CASSTHRLAGGSYSTDTQYF	TGTGCCAGCAGCACCCATCGACTAGCGGGAGGATCCTATAGCACAGATACGCAGTATTTT
-	TRBV5-8	TRBJ2-1	-	CASSPRTRNEQFF	TGTGCCAGCAGCCCGAGAACGCGGAATGAGCAGTTCTTC
-	TRBV10-3	TRBJ1-4	-	CAISRATNEKLFF	TGTGCCATCAGTCGGGCAACTAATGAAAAACTGTTTTTT
TRBD2	TRBV6-5	TRBJ2-3	-	CASTDRGLAGGTQYF	TGTGCCAGCACAGATAGGGGACTAGCGGGGGGTACGCAGTATTTT
TRBD2	TRBV11-2	TRBJ2-2	-	CASSASGLAGADTGELFF	TGTGCCAGCAGCGCCTCAGGACTAGCGGGAGCCGACACCGGGGAGCTGTTTTTT
TRBD1	TRBV5-1	TRBJ1-1	-	CASDTGGAGTEAFF	TGCGCCAGCGACACAGGGGGCGCGGGCACTGAAGCTTTCTTT
-	TRBV6-2/TRBV6-3	TRBJ2-7	-	CASSYVGFEQYF	TGTGCCAGCAGTTACGTCGGTTTCGAGCAGTACTTC
TRBD2	TRBV28	TRBJ2-7	-	CASSPAGTSGEDEQYF	TGTGCCAGCAGCCCTGCCGGGACTAGCGGGGAGGACGAGCAGTACTTC
-	TRBV2	TRBJ2-5	-	CASSEVRWGHQETQYF	TGTGCCAGCAGTGAAGTTCGTTGGGGGCACCAAGAGACCCAGTACTTC
TRBD2	TRBV7-2	TRBJ2-3	-	CASRAGEVRTDTQYF	TGTGCCAGCAGGGCGGGAGAGGTGCGGACAGATACGCAGTATTTT
-	TRBV5-8	TRBJ2-2	-	CASSRQATGELFF	TGTGCCAGCAGCAGACAGGCCACCGGGGAGCTGTTTTTT
TRBD2	TRBV14	TRBJ2-1	few	CASSQLAGGRFEQFF	TGTGCCAGCAGCCAACTAGCGGGAGGCCGCTTCGAGCAGTTCTTC
-	TRBV2	TRBJ2-1	-	CASTPRLESEQFF	TGTGCCAGCACCCCGAGACTAGAGAGTGAGCAGTTCTTC
-	TRBV5-8	TRBJ1-1	once	CASMQVKGNTEAFF	TGTGCCAGCATGCAGGTAAAAGGGAACACTGAAGCTTTCTTT
-	TRBV28	TRBJ1-5	-	CASRIWVGGDQPQHF	TGTGCCAGCCGCATATGGGTGGGGGGGGATCAGCCCCAGCATTTT
TRBD2	TRBV5-1	TRBJ2-2	-	CASSPGTSGSLTGELFF	TGCGCCAGCAGCCCCGGGACTAGCGGGAGTTTAACCGGGGAGCTGTTTTTT
-	TRBV5-6	TRBJ1-5	-	CASSVSGQPQHF	TGTGCCAGCAGCGTATCAGGTCAGCCCCAGCATTTT
TRBD1	TRBV5-8	TRBJ2-3	once	CASNRGHTDTQYF	TGTGCCAGCAACAGGGGGCACACAGATACGCAGTATTTT
TRBD2	TRBV19	TRBJ2-1	-	CASSIDPSGNNEQFF	TGTGCCAGTAGTATAGATCCTAGCGGGAACAATGAGCAGTTCTTC
-	TRBV6-1	TRBJ1-2	-	CASSETGNYGYTF	TGTGCCAGCAGTGAAACAGGGAACTATGGCTACACCTTC
TRBD2	TRBV4-3	TRBJ2-1	-	CASSQRAGSGLAVFRHEQFF	TGCGCCAGCAGCCAAAGAGCCGGTTCGGGACTAGCGGTCTTCCGGCATGAGCAGTTCTTC
TRBD2	TRBV5-1	TRBJ2-5	-	CASSVGKREMRGQETQYF	TGCGCCAGCAGCGTGGGGAAGCGGGAGATGAGGGGCCAAGAGACCCAGTACTTC
-	TRBV5-6	TRBJ2-3	-	CASSYEQGYVGTDTQYF	TGTGCCAGCAGCTATGAACAGGGCTACGTGGGCACAGATACGCAGTATTTT
TRBD2	TRBV24-1	TRBJ2-1	-	CATSDFRLAGGWSYNEQFF	TGTGCCACCAGTGATTTTAGGCTAGCGGGAGGTTGGTCCTACAATGAGCAGTTCTTC